These 27 T cell receptor beta chains originate from one sample sequenced in a study of regulatory T cells in long-lasting Graves disease. Time point: persistent/refractory GD, antithyroid drugs over 5 years with positive TRAb. PBMCs were the source of the RNA used for TCR sequencing. Arm-PCR of CDR3 regions and iRepertoire HTBI primers were the basis on which TCR beta libraries were built. TCRdb used MiXCR to reprocess the multiplex PCR reads, holding one entry per CDR3 protein. The sample holds a few hundred thousand distinct CDR3 sequences, 23% seen once. Sample: peripheral blood mononuclear cells (PBMCs), taken when the disease was refractory, from a patient treated with antithyroid drugs. Source of these receptors: a female donor with Graves disease.

This clonotype showed up many times. V usage is TRBV15 and J usage is TRBJ2-7; D unclear. V was pared by 8 bases and J by 3 bases, with 14 bases between. Germline CDR1 reads LNHNV; CDR2 reads YYDKDF (reference sequence). This CDR3 is built from 13 residues. CDR3 region: CATGLGRSYEQYF. As DNA, the CDR3 is TGTGCCACCGGTCTAGGTAGGAGCTACGAGCAGTACTTC.

In this sample, this clonotype turned up many times. This chain connects TRBV6-1 to TRBJ2-2; 7 bases line up with TRBD1. The CDR3 is made up of 15 amino acids. V shed 5 bases, J shed 0 bases, and the junction held 3 bases outside the gene matches. Germline CDR1 is MNHNS and CDR2 is SASEGT. CDR3 loop: CASSTTGPNTGELFF. The CDR3 DNA sequence: TGTGCCAGCAGTACGACAGGGCCGAACACCGGGGAGCTGTTTTTT.

This chain connects TRBV18 to TRBJ2-6; D is unresolved. The CDR3 spans 17 residues. V gave up 2 bases and J gave up 0 bases, with 11 bases separating them. Germline CDR1 KGHSH, CDR2 LQKENI. The CDR3 sequence is CASSPGEFNSGANVLTF. DNA of the CDR3: TGTGCCAGCTCACCAGGGGAATTCAACTCTGGGGCCAACGTCCTGACTTTC.

This clonotype was picked up many times. The chain joins TRBV7-7 to TRBJ2-5, with D possibly being TRBD1 or TRBD2 (5 bases each). The CDR3 consists of 16 residues. CDR1 SSHAT and CDR2 FNYEAQ come from the germline V gene (reference sequence). V lost 0 bases and J 4 bases, leaving 15 bases between the germline ends. The CDR3 protein is CASSLASGSQGETQYF. The CDR3 DNA reads TGTGCCAGCAGCTTAGCAAGCGGCAGCCAGGGAGAGACCCAGTACTTC.

CDR3 amino acids: CASSRGETESNEKLFF. CDR3 sequence (DNA): TGCGCCAGCAGCCGGGGCGAAACCGAATCTAATGAAAAACTGTTTTTT. The chain employs TRBV4-1 and TRBJ1-4; a possible D gene is TRBD1 (5 bases). Germline values: CDR1 MGHRA, CDR2 YSYEKL. This CDR3 spans 16 amino acids. V was clipped by 4 bases and J by 3 bases, with 15 bases between them.

This clonotype was seen at least ten times. CDR3 bases: TGTGCCAGTGGGGGACAGGCATCCCTAGGGGCCAAAAACATTCAGTACTTC. This codes for CASGGQASLGAKNIQYF. The chain recombines TRBV12-3 or TRBV12-4 with TRBJ2-4; 8 nucleotides match TRBD1. The V segment lost 9 bases and the J segment 1 base; nucleotides outside the gene matches: 14. The CDR3 runs 17 residues.

This clonotype was found a few times. The CDR3 nucleotides read TGTGCCAGCTCACCACCGGGGACTAGCGTTAACACCGGGGAGCTGTTTTTT. Protein sequence: CASSPPGTSVNTGELFF. This chain uses TRBV18 with TRBJ2-2; 10 nucleotides agree with TRBD2. J was trimmed by 2 bases and V by 0 bases; bases with no gene match: 3. CDR3 length: 17 residues. The germline CDR1 and CDR2 sequences are KGHSH and LQKENI.

This clonotype was seen repeatedly, ten times or more. The chain employs TRBV15 and TRBJ1-5; D is perhaps TRBD1 (5 bases). V lost 3 bases and J 6 bases, leaving 12 bases between the germline ends. This CDR3 is 14 amino acids long. In germline, CDR1 is LNHNV, CDR2 YYDKDF (reference sequence). The CDR3 loop reads CATSSLSDSQPQHF. CDR3 in DNA: TGTGCCACCAGCAGTCTCTCAGACAGTCAGCCCCAGCATTTT.

The rearrangement links TRBV5-1 to TRBJ2-1; TRBD1 matches at 7 bases. V lost 4 bases, J lost 0 bases, and 4 bases stayed unmatched. CDR1 is SGHRS, CDR2 YFSETQ, per germline. CDR3 size: 15 residues. The CDR3 DNA sequence: TGCGCCAGCAGCCCAGGACAGGCCTCCTACAATGAGCAGTTCTTC. This translates into CASSPGQASYNEQFF.

In the case of this clonotype: A clone one base away is much larger, so this may be a read error. This chain connects TRBV12-3 or TRBV12-4 to TRBJ1-2; TRBD1 is a possible D gene (5 bases). This CDR3 contains 13 residues. V was cut by 5 bases and J by 7 bases, with 14 bases left in between. CDR3 nucleotide sequence: TGTGCCAGCAGTGGGGCAGCGTCGGCTGGCTACACCTTC. Its translation: CASSGAASAGYTF.

The rearrangement uses TRBV18 and TRBJ2-5, with D tentatively TRBD1 (5 bases). This CDR3 is built from 17 residues. CDR1 and CDR2 (germline): KGHSH, LQKENI. V was shortened by 1 base and J by 0 bases, with 15 bases between the two germline ends. CDR3 nucleotides: TGTGCCAGCTCACCACTTTATAGAACAGGCAACCAAGAGACCCAGTACTTC. Protein sequence: CASSPLYRTGNQETQYF.

The chain combines TRBV29-1 with TRBJ2-7; possible D gene TRBD2, 6 bases. Germline CDR1 is SQVTM and CDR2 is ANQGSEA. The CDR3 sequence is 15 residues long. Trimming removed 1 base from V and 3 bases from J, with 16 bases in between. CDR3 nucleotide sequence: TGCAGCGTTGAAGGTGGAGGGGTCCAGGACTACGAGCAGTACTTC. Protein: CSVEGGGVQDYEQYF.

This clonotype was counted ten times or more. The chain employs TRBV30 and TRBJ2-2, with TRBD2 as a possible D gene (5 bases). Germline CDR1 reads GTSNPN; CDR2 reads SVGIG (reference sequence). V lost 5 bases and J lost 4, with 14 bases in between. The CDR3 contains 14 residues. CDR3 bases: TGTGCCTGGTCGAAGAGGGTGAGCACCGGGGAGCTGTTTTTT. It translates to CAWSKRVSTGELFF.

The chain combines TRBV12-3 or TRBV12-4 with TRBJ1-2; D unresolved. V lost 5 bases to trimming and J lost 0 bases, with 16 bases between them. The CDR3 length is 16 residues. The CDR3 loop is CASSPLTEAPNYGYTF. The CDR3 nucleotides are TGTGCCAGCAGTCCTCTGACGGAAGCTCCTAACTATGGCTACACCTTC.

The chain employs TRBV9 and TRBJ2-7; D remains ambiguous. Trimming left V 1 base short and J 2 bases short, with 16 bases between. Germline V gives CDR1 SGDLS, CDR2 YYNGEE. The length of the CDR3 is 16 residues. The CDR3 DNA follows: TGTGCCAGCAGCGTACCCCCCCCGAATTTCCCCTACGAGCAGTACTTC. Its translation is CASSVPPPNFPYEQYF.

The J gene is TRBJ1-1, the V gene TRBV6-2 or TRBV6-3; 7 nucleotides line up with TRBD1. The CDR3 length is 17 residues. J was trimmed by 1 base and V by 5 bases; bases with no gene match: 13. CDR1 and CDR2 from the germline V gene are MNHEY and SVGEGT. This CDR3 is CASSAEGAGAGNTEAFF. CDR3 in DNA: TGTGCCAGCAGTGCGGAGGGGGCGGGGGCTGGGAACACTGAAGCTTTCTTT.

This clonotype was picked up many times. The V gene is TRBV28, the J gene TRBJ2-7; TRBD2 matches 7 bases. This CDR3 region has 12 residues. J was trimmed by 6 bases and V by 7 bases; bases with no gene match: 6. CDR1 MDHEN and CDR2 SYDVKM come from the germline V gene. The CDR3 nucleotides are TGTGCCAGCAAGGGCGGGAGCATCGAGCAGTACTTC. It translates to CASKGGSIEQYF.

This clonotype was seen ten or more times. The V call is TRBV7-2, the J call TRBJ2-5, with D unclear. Germline loops: CDR1 SGHTA, CDR2 FQGNSA. The CDR3 has 14 amino acids. V lost 4 bases to trimming and J lost 3 bases, with 12 bases between them. In DNA, the CDR3 is TGTGCCAGCAGCTCCCACTATGCGGAAGAGACCCAGTACTTC. Protein: CASSSHYAEETQYF.

In this sample, this clonotype turned up many times. The gene calls are TRBV28 and TRBJ2-2; 9 nucleotides match TRBD2. Looked up from germline, CDR1 is MDHEN and CDR2 is SYDVKM. The V segment lost 2 bases and the J segment 9 bases; nucleotides outside the gene matches: 1. The CDR3 has 13 residues. This CDR3 reads CASSLLAGWELFF. The CDR3 nucleotides are TGTGCCAGCAGTTTACTAGCGGGATGGGAGCTGTTTTTT.

This clonotype has more than one count but fewer than ten. This chain joins TRBV18 and TRBJ1-1, with unresolved D. In germline, CDR1 is KGHSH, CDR2 LQKENI. The CDR3 is 13 amino acids. V was clipped by 2 bases and J by 3 bases, with 7 bases between them. CDR3 protein: CASSPGDDTEAFF. The CDR3 DNA follows: TGTGCCAGCTCACCAGGGGATGACACTGAAGCTTTCTTT.

V usage is TRBV4-3 and J usage is TRBJ2-2; D not resolved. V lost 1 base and J 4 bases, leaving 13 bases between the germline ends. Germline CDR1 and CDR2: LGHNA and YSLEER. The CDR3 is 16 residues long. As DNA, the CDR3 is TGCGCCAGCAGCCAAGTGGTACCTCGGGCCACCGGGGAGCTGTTTTTT. This encodes CASSQVVPRATGELFF.

The chain links TRBV6-2 or TRBV6-3 to TRBJ2-3; 10 positions match TRBD2. The V and J ends lost 6 bases and 1 base, in that order; junction bases with no gene match: 13. Germline CDR1 reads MNHEY; CDR2 reads SVGEGT. The CDR3 loop spans 18 amino acids. Here the CDR3 reads CASSYMRPGTSGTDTQYF. In DNA, the CDR3 is TGTGCCAGCAGCTACATGCGGCCCGGGACTAGCGGCACAGATACGCAGTATTTT.

The chain recombines TRBV7-9 with TRBJ2-2; the match to TRBD1 covers 11 bases. Germline V lookup: CDR1 SEHNR, CDR2 FQNEAQ (reference sequence). The CDR3 runs 16 residues. The ends lost 5 bases at V and 4 bases at J; junction bases unmatched: 6. The DNA for the CDR3 is TGTGCCAGCAGCCCGGCCGGGACAGGGGGCACCGGGGAGCTGTTTTTT. Its protein is CASSPAGTGGTGELFF.

DNA for the CDR3: TGTGCCAGCAGCTTAGATGGGATCAAGAACAATGAGCAGTTCTTC. This gives the protein CASSLDGIKNNEQFF. The gene calls are TRBV11-2 and TRBJ2-1; D is unresolved. This CDR3 spans 15 amino acids. Germline values: CDR1 SGHAT, CDR2 FQNNGV. Deletions cut 0 bases from V and 5 bases from J, with 11 bases between.

The chain is built from TRBV7-2 and TRBJ2-7; D unresolved. Germline V gene lookup returns CDR1 SGHTA and CDR2 FQGNSA. Trimming cost V 2 bases and J 6 bases, with 14 bases left between them. The CDR3 has 14 residues. CDR3 region: CASSLPGPLFEQYF. Written as DNA, the CDR3 is TGTGCCAGCAGCTTACCTGGACCCCTCTTCGAGCAGTACTTC.

The chain employs TRBV7-6 and TRBJ1-1; 8 bases are a match to TRBD1. CDR3 size: 16 residues. V shed 5 bases and J 1 base; nucleotides not matched to a gene: 9. In germline, CDR1 is SGHVS, CDR2 FNYEAQ. CDR3 sequence: CASSVRWDRQNTEAFF. CDR3 sequence (DNA): TGTGCCAGCAGCGTTAGATGGGACAGGCAGAACACTGAAGCTTTCTTT.

The V call is TRBV19, the J call TRBJ1-5; unclear D gene. This CDR3 spans 16 amino acids. V lost 5 bases and J lost 6, with 20 bases in between. The germline V gene has CDR1 LNHDA and CDR2 SQIVND (reference sequence). The CDR3 sequence is CASSFATTALGQPQHF. The CDR3 nucleotides read TGTGCCAGTAGTTTCGCGACAACAGCTTTGGGTCAGCCCCAGCATTTT.